Listed below are T cell receptor beta chains from one sample, sequenced in a study of blood T cells in healthy people across ages. TCRdb ran MiXCR on the 5' RACE reads and lists one entry per CDR3 protein. The sample yields more than 450,000 distinct CDR3 sequences, roughly a quarter seen once. These data are also associated with another study on T cells of mothers and their children.

Sequenced: blood. These receptors were taken from a boy between 2 and 15 years old in good health. Each CDR3 is given with its conserved first and last residue. A D gene is named only where the DNA matches it firmly. Some rows have no size entry. The others give once, few or many, or a class for an expanded clone.

.,TRBJ2-1,.,TRBV27,TGTGCCAGCAGTTGGAGGGGGCTCTCCTACAATGAGCAGTTCTTC,CASSWRGLSYNEQFF
few,TRBJ2-5,TRBD1,TRBV7-2,TGTGCCAGCAGCCCCGAGATGGGACAGGGGGCGCCTAAGCTAGAGACCCAGTACTTC,CASSPEMGQGAPKLETQYF
few,TRBJ2-7,.,TRBV3-1,TGTGCCAGCAGCCTCGAGAGGGCCCACGAGCAGTACTTC,CASSLERAHEQYF
.,TRBJ2-3,TRBD2,TRBV7-9,TGTGCCAGCAGCTCACCCCGGACTAGCGCCGCCCATACGCAGTATTTT,CASSSPRTSAAHTQYF
.,TRBJ1-1,.,TRBV7-3,TGTGCCAGCAGCTTAATGGGCAAGGCCACTGAAGCTTTCTTT,CASSLMGKATEAFF
.,TRBJ2-7,.,TRBV4-1,TGCGCCAGCAGCGCGCTCTTTGGTGCGGACCGAATCTCCTCCTACGAGCAGTACTTC,CASSALFGADRISSYEQYF
few,TRBJ1-2,.,TRBV20-1,TGCAGTGCGGGGCCGGGAGGCTACACCTTC,CSAGPGGYTF
.,TRBJ2-7,.,TRBV28,TGTGCCAGCGGCATTAGTCGAGGGGCAGGGGACTCCTACGAGCAGTACTTC,CASGISRGAGDSYEQYF
.,TRBJ2-3,.,TRBV18,TGTGCCAGCTCACCGGGGAGGAGAAGGGCGGATACGCAGTATTTT,CASSPGRRRADTQYF
.,TRBJ2-1,.,TRBV7-2,TGTGCCAGCAGCTTAGGTGACTATAACCTAGTGTACTACAATGAGCAGTTCTTC,CASSLGDYNLVYYNEQFF
few,TRBJ2-5,TRBD2,TRBV30,TGTGCCTGGAGCGGAGGGACTAGGGCAGAGACCCAGTACTTC,CAWSGGTRAETQYF
.,TRBJ1-3,.,TRBV7-2,TGTGCCAGCAGCTTGAGTTCAGGGGCGACTGGAAACACCATATATTTT,CASSLSSGATGNTIYF
.,TRBJ2-7,TRBD2,TRBV20-1,TGCAGTGCTAGAGATCCTAAGCGGGGTGTCTACGAGCAGTACTTC,CSARDPKRGVYEQYF
.,TRBJ2-7,.,TRBV7-8,TGTGCCAGCAGTCGATCGATGGGCGAGCAGTACTTC,CASSRSMGEQYF
.,TRBJ2-7,TRBD2,TRBV11-2,TGTGCCAGCAGCTTACGGACTAGCGGGAGATCCTACGAGCAGTACTTC,CASSLRTSGRSYEQYF
.,TRBJ2-7,.,TRBV20-1,TGCAGTGCTAGATGGCAGGCTCGCTACGAGCAGTACTTC,CSARWQARYEQYF
few,TRBJ1-2,.,TRBV5-1,TGCGCCAGCAGCTTGGAGGGTGGGGTCAACTATGGCTACACCTTC,CASSLEGGVNYGYTF
few,TRBJ2-5,.,TRBV3-1,TGTGCCAGCAGCCCGACAAGAAGAGAGACCCAGTACTTC,CASSPTRRETQYF
.,TRBJ2-7,TRBD2,TRBV11-2,TGTGCCAGCAGCCGGACTAGCGGGGTCTACGAGCGGTACTTC,CASSRTSGVYERYF
few,TRBJ2-7,.,TRBV5-1,TGCGCCAGCAAAGTCGGGGCAGGTTCGGGGACCCATGACTACGAGCAGTACTTC,CASKVGAGSGTHDYEQYF
.,TRBJ1-4,TRBD1,TRBV18,TGTGCCAGCTCCCGGGACAGCGGAGAAAAACTGTTTTTT,CASSRDSGEKLFF
.,TRBJ1-2,.,TRBV4-1,TGCGCCAGCAGCCCTAGTCCCACTAACTATGGCTACACCTTC,CASSPSPTNYGYTF
.,TRBJ1-1,.,TRBV20-1,TGCAGTGCTAGACCCAGGGGTAACACTGAAGCTTTCTTT,CSARPRGNTEAFF
.,TRBJ1-6,.,TRBV14,TGTGCCAGCAGCCGGGGTCCCGACGGACGACATAATTCACCCCTCCACTTT,CASSRGPDGRHNSPLHF
few,TRBJ2-1,TRBD2,TRBV2,TGTGCCAGTAGCGGGAGGGTAGAGCAGTTCTTC,CASSGRVEQFF
few,TRBJ1-1,.,TRBV9,TGTGCCAGCAGCGGGGTTTACGGGTCGGACGCTTTCTTT,CASSGVYGSDAFF
few,TRBJ1-5,.,TRBV18,TGTGCCAGCTCACTACAACAGGGAGCGGGCAGCAATCAGCCCCAGCATTTT,CASSLQQGAGSNQPQHF
.,TRBJ2-6,.,TRBV15,TGTGCCACCAGCAGAGACGTGAGCTCTGGGGCCAACGTCCTGGCTTTC,CATSRDVSSGANVLAF